This record looks at one T cell receptor beta chain sequence and its context. Antigen: not known. Different DNA sequences within this sample yield the same CDR3. Profiling relied on immunoSEQ multiplex PCR, and the TCRdb table lists in-frame clones only, not all of them. Among approximately 100,000 clones listed, approximately 92% were seen once. The data derive from a study of T cell responses to AZD1222 COVID-19 vaccine. General observations from the study: Within unmutated variant regions lay the reported targets of nearly half of spike-specific TCRs. Donors skewed white British and female; clonal diversity was possibly underestimated.

Germline-derived CDR1 and CDR2 are MGHDK and SYGVNS. The CDR3 contains 15 residues. V was clipped by 6 bases and J by 2 bases; unmatched bases: 4. The receptor comes from an adult in good health. Sequencing used peripheral blood, obtained on day 0 of AZD1222 vaccination. The genes are TRBV25-1 and TRBJ2-3, with 11 positions matching TRBD2. CDR3 residues: CASRPSGRFTDTQYF. In nucleotides, the CDR3 is TGTGCCAGCAGACCTAGCGGGAGGTTCACAGATACGCAGTATTTT.